The 26 T cell receptor beta chains presented below share a single source sample, sequenced in a study of T cells expressing NK-cell markers. Reprocessing the 5' RACE reads, TCRdb reports a single entry for every CDR3 protein and omits DNA. Its table lists 500,000 to 600,000 distinct CDR3 sequences. The sample comprised blood T cells: a sorted CD56 or NKG2C T cell subset, CD4+ or CD8+ T cells, or bulk PBMC T cells (not recorded which). The origin of the receptors is a young man in good health.

The chain is built from TRBV5-1 and TRBJ2-2; TCRdb's D call of TRBD1 is untestable without DNA. Per the germline V gene, CDR1 is SGHRS and CDR2 is YFSETQ. The CDR3 length is 17 residues. The CDR3 here is CASLLSGGPTNTGELFF.

The V and J genes are TRBV3-1 and TRBJ2-7; the TCRdb call, TRBD2, lacks DNA for checking. This CDR3 spans 12 amino acids. Looked up from germline, CDR1 is LGHDT and CDR2 is YNNKEL (reference sequence). CDR3 amino acids: CASSQDGRAQYF.

V and J are TRBV28 and TRBJ2-1; there is no DNA to check the TCRdb D call of TRBD1. Germline V CDR1 and CDR2: MDHEN, SYDVKM. This CDR3 is built from 15 residues. This chain's CDR3 is CASVGGPSSYNEQFF.

V is TRBV5-1 and J is TRBJ2-3. CDR1 SGHRS and CDR2 YFSETQ come from the germline V gene. This CDR3 is built from 14 residues. The CDR3 here is CASTAWRVTDTQYF.

The CDR3 loop reads CASSSGRRNEQFF. The V call is TRBV7-2, the J call TRBJ2-1; TCRdb selects TRBD2, and the lack of DNA leaves this call unchecked. Germline CDR1 SGHTA, CDR2 FQGNSA. The CDR3 extends over 13 amino acids.

This chain joins TRBV4-1 and TRBJ1-1; TCRdb calls TRBD1, which cannot be checked without DNA. CDR1 and CDR2 (germline): MGHRA, YSYEKL. The CDR3 has 16 amino acids. The CDR3 protein is CASSQIPQGRAPEAFF.

The CDR3 is CASSPVTVSTEAFF. V gene TRBV5-5 combines with J gene TRBJ1-1. The CDR3 sequence is 14 residues long. The germline V gene encodes CDR1 SGHKS and CDR2 YYEKEE (reference sequence).

The genes are TRBV20-1 and TRBJ2-3; checking the TCRdb D call of TRBD2 is not possible without DNA. The length of the CDR3 is 15 residues. Per the germline V gene, CDR1 is DFQATT and CDR2 is SNEGSKA (reference sequence). CDR3 residues: CSARVWRGWVDTQYF.

The chain recombines TRBV7-3 with TRBJ1-2; TCRdb gives TRBD1 as the D gene, but with no DNA this cannot be confirmed. CDR1 is SGHTA, CDR2 FQGTGA, per germline. This CDR3 has 14 amino acids. The CDR3 loop reads CASSFVHRDYGYTF. Complete variable domain (other parts from reference TRBV7-3 and TRBJ1-2): GAGVSQTPSNKVTEKGKYVELRCDPISGHTALYWYRQSLGQGPEFLIYFQGTGAADDSGLPNDRFFAVRPEGSVSTLKIQRTERGDSAVYLCASSFVHRDYGYTFGSGTRLTVV.

V is TRBV21-1 and J is TRBJ2-4. TRBV21-1 is a known pseudogene. CDR3 length equals 16 residues. Here the CDR3 reads CASRPRSGVAKNIQYF.

The V and J genes are TRBV12-3 or TRBV12-4 and TRBJ2-1; TCRdb proposes TRBD2, but this gene call is untestable without DNA. There are 15 residues in the CDR3. This chain's CDR3 is CASTGTSGAYNEQFF.

The genes are TRBV11-1 and TRBJ2-7. The CDR3 sequence is 15 residues long. CDR1 and CDR2 (germline): SGHAT, FQDESV (reference sequence). The CDR3 here is CASSLRLSGHYEQYF.

The chain joins TRBV20-1 to TRBJ1-5; lacking DNA, the TRBD1 call made by TCRdb goes unchecked. Per the germline V gene, CDR1 is DFQATT and CDR2 is SNEGSKA (reference sequence). The CDR3 is 14 residues long. The CDR3 here is CSAPVGGGRQPQHF.

The chain combines TRBV5-1 with TRBJ1-4. Germline CDR1 and CDR2: SGHRS and YFSETQ. The CDR3 is 13 amino acids. The CDR3 region is CASSWEGTEKLFF.

This rearrangement joins TRBV6-1 to TRBJ1-5. Germline-derived CDR1 and CDR2 are MNHNS and SASEGT. CDR3 length: 16 amino acids. The CDR3 loop is CASSRLGQHGNQPQHF.

The V gene is TRBV6-4, the J gene TRBJ1-6; TCRdb proposes TRBD1, but this gene call is untestable without DNA. This CDR3 has 14 amino acids. CDR1 is MRHNA and CDR2 is SNTAGT in the germline V gene. The CDR3 sequence is CASSRTGAFSPLHF.

The chain joins TRBV12-3 or TRBV12-4 to TRBJ2-4; TCRdb proposes TRBD1, but this gene call is untestable without DNA. The CDR3 runs to 16 residues. CDR3 protein: CASSEQGGLAKNIQYF.

The V gene is TRBV4-3, the J gene TRBJ2-7; the TRBD1 assignment by TCRdb is unverifiable without DNA. Germline values: CDR1 LGHNA, CDR2 YSLEER. The CDR3 covers 16 residues. This chain's CDR3 is CASSQGAGTGSYEQYF.

The chain uses TRBV29-1 and TRBJ2-1; TCRdb returns TRBD2, unconfirmable since there is no DNA. The CDR3 has 18 amino acids. Germline CDR1 is SQVTM and CDR2 is ANQGSEA. CDR3 residues: CSVSGLAGGRSSYNEQFF.

The J gene is TRBJ2-3, the V gene TRBV20-1. The germline V gene has CDR1 DFQATT and CDR2 SNEGSKA (reference sequence). The CDR3 runs 14 residues. The CDR3 loop is CSAATESGTDTQYF.

The V and J genes are TRBV15 and TRBJ2-7; lacking DNA, the TRBD1 call made by TCRdb goes unchecked. The CDR3 is 16 amino acids. Germline-derived CDR1 and CDR2 are LNHNV and YYDKDF (reference sequence). CDR3 loop: CATSRDETALFYEQYF.

The rearrangement links TRBV20-1 to TRBJ1-2; the TRBD1 assignment by TCRdb is unverifiable without DNA. CDR1 is DFQATT, CDR2 SNEGSKA, per germline (reference sequence). The length of the CDR3 is 13 residues. The CDR3 region is CSARDGQGGGYTF.

The chain combines TRBV12-3 or TRBV12-4 with TRBJ2-1; TCRdb's D call, TRBD1, is unchecked because there is no DNA. This CDR3 is built from 13 residues. The CDR3 sequence: CASSPGRGNEQFF.

This sequence joins TRBV7-9 and TRBJ2-5; TCRdb outputs TRBD1, but without DNA this stays unchecked. The CDR3 is 16 amino acids. The V gene's germline CDR1 is SEHNR and CDR2 FQNEAQ (reference sequence). The CDR3 sequence is CASSRRTGKIQETQYF.

The J gene is TRBJ2-1, the V gene TRBV9; the D call of TRBD1 rests on TCRdb alone, since no DNA is present to check it. Germline V gene sequence: CDR1 SGDLS, CDR2 YYNGEE. The CDR3 runs 16 residues. The CDR3 protein is CASSVQPGQGYNEQFF.

The chain is built from TRBV7-9 and TRBJ1-3. CDR1 is SEHNR, CDR2 FQNEAQ, per germline (reference sequence). This CDR3 has 16 residues. The CDR3 loop reads CASSLTVRSSGNTIYF.